One and the same sample provided the 7 T cell receptor beta chains below, sequenced in a study of T cells expressing NK-cell markers. Using the 5' RACE reads, TCRdb records one entry per CDR3 protein without DNA. Listed are hundreds of thousands of distinct CDR3 sequences; approximately 3.6% falls within the top ten. Sequenced input: blood T cells: a sorted CD56 or NKG2C T cell subset, CD4+ or CD8+ T cells, or bulk PBMC T cells (not recorded which). The receptors originated from a man younger than 30 in good health.

The chain has TRBV28 and TRBJ2-6; as DNA is missing, the TRBD1 call by TCRdb cannot be tested. The CDR3 spans 16 residues. Germline values: CDR1 MDHEN, CDR2 SYDVKM. The CDR3 sequence is CASSSSRGPGANVLTF.

The rearrangement links TRBV4-2 to TRBJ1-1; TCRdb outputs TRBD1, but without DNA this stays unchecked. The CDR3 has 14 amino acids. CDR1 and CDR2 from the germline V gene are LGHNA and YNFKEQ. The CDR3 here is CASSLEGANTEAFF.

This chain uses TRBV7-2 with TRBJ2-1; there is no DNA to check the TCRdb D call of TRBD2. There are 15 residues in the CDR3. Germline V gene data show CDR1 as SGHTA and CDR2 as FQGNSA. The chain's CDR3 is CASSSTSGGHNEQFF.

The J gene is TRBJ2-1, the V gene TRBV5-1; the TCRdb call, TRBD2, lacks DNA for checking. CDR1 and CDR2 (germline): SGHRS, YFSETQ. CDR3 size: 16 residues. The CDR3 sequence: CASSPSAGTLDDEQFF.

CDR3: CASSSLRTNTGELFF. The rearrangement links TRBV7-9 to TRBJ2-2. Germline CDR1 is SEHNR and CDR2 is FQNEAQ (reference sequence). CDR3 length: 15 amino acids.

CDR3 in amino acids: CASSFLGKSEAFF. This chain links TRBV28 with TRBJ1-1. CDR1 and CDR2 (germline): MDHEN, SYDVKM. The CDR3 contains 13 residues.

The chain links TRBV20-1 to TRBJ2-1; no DNA is available, so the TRBD2 call from TCRdb remains unchecked. Germline CDR1 reads DFQATT; CDR2 reads SNEGSKA (reference sequence). The CDR3 has 14 residues. The CDR3 is CSAIGLGAGDEQFF.